The 25 T cell receptor beta chains listed next were all sequenced from one sample in a study of blood T cell repertoires in COVID-19. This table comes from immunoSEQ multiplex PCR, and its TCRdb copy is limited to in-frame clones, with some not included. The table records some 340,000 clones, 70% to 90% of them present only once. Sequences were obtained from PBMCs or T cells enriched from blood (not recorded which). Receptors were obtained from a woman aged 25 to 39 who had recovered from COVID-19.

This sequence joins TRBV2 and TRBJ1-2; weak D call: TRBD1 (6 bases). This CDR3 comprises 13 residues. V lost 5 bases and J lost 8, with 15 bases in between. The germline V gene encodes CDR1 SNHLY and CDR2 FYNNEI. CDR3 region: CASSFTGLEGYTF. The CDR3 DNA reads as TGTGCCAGCAGTTTTACAGGGTTGGAGGGCTACACCTTC.

V and J are TRBV7-9 and TRBJ1-1; D not certain. V was clipped by 3 bases and J by 4 bases, with 9 bases between them. The germline CDR1 and CDR2 sequences are SEHNR and FQNEAQ (reference sequence). This CDR3 region has 13 residues. CDR3 loop: CASSFEGGTEAFF. In DNA form, the CDR3 reads TGTGCCAGCAGCTTCGAGGGAGGCACTGAAGCTTTCTTT.

This sequence joins TRBV14 and TRBJ1-1; D is unclear. From germline, CDR1 is SGHDN and CDR2 FVKESK. This CDR3 is built from 13 residues. Trimming pared 4 bases from V and 3 bases from J, leaving 9 bases between. DNA of the CDR3: TGTGCCAGCAGCCCCGAGCGGGACACTGAAGCTTTCTTT. Translating it yields CASSPERDTEAFF. Combining the CDR3 with reference TRBV14 and TRBJ1-1 gives the whole variable domain EAGVTQFPSHSVIEKGQTVTLRCDPISGHDNLYWYRRVMGKEIKFLLHFVKESKQDESGMPNNRFLAERTGGTYSTLKVQPAELEDSGVYFCASSPERDTEAFFGQGTRLTVV.

V and J are TRBV19 and TRBJ1-5; TRBD1 matches at 10 bases. Trimming at V came to 4 bases and at J to 5 bases, leaving 11 bases not matched to a gene. CDR1 and CDR2 from the germline V gene are LNHDA and SQIVND (reference sequence). The CDR3 is 17 residues long. CDR3 in amino acids: CASSTVIRTGGDQPQHF. DNA of the CDR3: TGTGCCAGTAGTACGGTGATTCGGACAGGGGGGGATCAGCCCCAGCATTTT.

The chain employs TRBV6-1 and TRBJ2-5; D call uncertain. CDR1 is MNHNS, CDR2 SASEGT, per germline. The CDR3 spans 14 residues. Trimming took off 1 base at V and 7 bases at J, with 13 bases between the two ends. This CDR3 is CASSEGPGRWTQYF. The CDR3 coding sequence is TGTGCCAGCAGTGAAGGACCAGGTCGTTGGACCCAGTACTTC.

J is TRBJ2-1 and V is TRBV7-8, with D maybe TRBD1 (6 bases). The CDR3 contains 17 residues. Germline V CDR1 and CDR2: SGHVS, FQNEAQ. V was shortened by 5 bases and J by 5 bases, with 22 bases between the two germline ends. DNA of the CDR3: TGTGCCAGCAGCCCCCAGCGGTGGCAGGGGTCGAACAATGAGCAGTTCTTC. It codes for CASSPQRWQGSNNEQFF.

The J gene is TRBJ2-3, the V gene TRBV15; D not certain. V was shortened by 4 bases and J by 0 bases, with 5 bases between the two germline ends. CDR3 size: 13 residues. Germline loops: CDR1 LNHNV, CDR2 YYDKDF (reference sequence). The CDR3 region has the DNA TGTGCCACCAGCAAGCTGAGCACAGATACGCAGTATTTT. As protein: CATSKLSTDTQYF.

The chain uses TRBV7-2 and TRBJ2-5, with 10 bases lining up with TRBD1. This CDR3 region has 15 residues. With V trimmed by 7 bases and J by 4 bases, 9 bases remained unmatched. CDR1 SGHTA and CDR2 FQGNSA come from the germline V gene. The CDR3 here is CASIRDRGWAETQYF. The CDR3 nucleotides are TGTGCCAGCATCCGGGACAGGGGTTGGGCAGAGACCCAGTACTTC.

Only a few counts were recorded for this clone. The chain couples TRBV5-4 to TRBJ1-4; TRBD1 is a possible D gene (5 bases). The V gene's germline CDR1 is SGHNT and CDR2 YYREEE (reference sequence). Trimming stripped 4 bases from V and 3 bases from J, with 13 bases between. This CDR3 region has 15 residues. Written as DNA, the CDR3 is TGTGCCAGCAGCACATACCGGGGGGCTAATGAAAAACTGTTTTTT. This sequence encodes CASSTYRGANEKLFF.

The chain combines TRBV23-1 with TRBJ2-1, with D possibly being TRBD1 (5 bases). TRBV23-1 is an ORF, and what it does is uncertain. This CDR3 is built from 18 residues. V was pared by 1 base and J by 5 bases, with 21 bases between. As DNA, the CDR3 is TGCGCCAGCAGTCAATTATTTCGCTCAGGGCCTACTCACAATGAGCAGTTCTTC. Its protein product is CASSQLFRSGPTHNEQFF.

The rearrangement joins TRBV9 to TRBJ2-1; tentative D call: TRBD1 (5 bases). The V end lost 4 bases, the J end lost 8 bases, and 19 bases lay between the germline ends. The CDR3 spans 15 residues. Per germline, CDR1 SGDLS and CDR2 YYNGEE. For the CDR3, the DNA is TGTGCCAGCAGCTCGAGGCCTGGGGCTTGGGATGAGCAGTTCTTC. This encodes CASSSRPGAWDEQFF.

The V and J genes are TRBV6-2 or TRBV6-3 and TRBJ2-3; 16 bases match TRBD2. The V gene's germline CDR1 is MNHEY and CDR2 SVGEGT. The CDR3 covers 19 residues. V lost 2 bases, J lost 4 bases, and 9 bases stayed unmatched. CDR3 sequence: CASSYEPGLAGGPSDTQYF. CDR3 nucleotide sequence: TGTGCCAGCAGTTACGAACCGGGACTAGCGGGGGGGCCGTCAGATACGCAGTATTTT.

The table lists this clone with a count of one. The rearrangement uses TRBV13 and TRBJ1-1; no reliable D call. The V and J ends lost 6 bases and 1 base respectively, with 12 bases between them. CDR1 and CDR2 (germline): PRHDT, FYEKMQ (reference sequence). This CDR3 region has 14 residues. The CDR3 DNA sequence: TGTGCCAGCAGAATACCGGGAGAGAACACTGAAGCTTTCTTT. This sequence encodes CASRIPGENTEAFF.

The chain employs TRBV19 and TRBJ2-7, with TRBD1 matching 9 bases. Trimming took 6 bases from V and 7 from J; bases not matched to a gene: 16. This CDR3 has 16 amino acids. Germline V gene data show CDR1 as LNHDA and CDR2 as SQIVND (reference sequence). The CDR3 is CASSKPGTGLGLEQYF. The CDR3 DNA sequence: TGTGCCAGTAGCAAACCCGGGACAGGGCTCGGCCTGGAGCAGTACTTC.

The V gene is TRBV28, the J gene TRBJ1-2; D possibly corresponds to TRBD1 (5 bases). CDR1 MDHEN and CDR2 SYDVKM come from the germline V gene. The CDR3 sequence is 16 residues long. Trimming pared 2 bases from V and 8 bases from J, leaving 21 bases between. CDR3 sequence: CASSLPAGGSLRGYTF. The DNA for the CDR3 is TGTGCCAGCAGTTTACCCGCCGGGGGATCTTTGCGGGGCTACACCTTC.

This clone was recorded once. The chain is built from TRBV2 and TRBJ1-2, with a weak D call TRBD1 (5 bases). In germline, CDR1 is SNHLY, CDR2 FYNNEI. The V end lost 3 bases, the J end lost 0 bases, and 11 bases lay between the germline ends. This CDR3 has 15 amino acids. The CDR3, as DNA: TGTGCCAGCAGTGACAGGGCTTATGCTAACTATGGCTACACCTTC. It translates to CASSDRAYANYGYTF.

This clone was seen only a few times. The gene calls are TRBV7-2 and TRBJ1-6; a weak D match, TRBD1 (6 bases). V lost 1 base to trimming and J lost 5 bases, with 6 bases between them. The CDR3 is 14 residues long. The germline gives CDR1 SGHTA, CDR2 FQGNSA. The CDR3 DNA sequence: TGTGCCAGCAGCTTAGAGGGGGATAATTCACCCCTCCACTTT. This sequence encodes CASSLEGDNSPLHF.

This chain links TRBV28 with TRBJ2-7; the match to TRBD1 covers 7 bases. Germline V gene sequence: CDR1 MDHEN, CDR2 SYDVKM. The CDR3 is 17 residues long. V shed 4 bases and J 0 bases; nucleotides not matched to a gene: 12. CDR3 loop: CASSSEIGQEHSYEQYF. CDR3 DNA: TGTGCCAGCAGTTCGGAAATCGGACAGGAGCACTCCTACGAGCAGTACTTC.

The V call is TRBV14, the J call TRBJ2-7, with a tentative D call TRBD1 (5 bases). The germline V gene encodes CDR1 SGHDN and CDR2 FVKESK. The ends were cut back, 1 base at V and 5 bases at J, with 6 bases in the middle. The CDR3 contains 12 residues. For the CDR3, the DNA is TGTGCCAGCAGCCAAGCAGGGAACGAGCAGTACTTC. It yields the protein CASSQAGNEQYF. The whole variable domain, remainder taken from reference TRBV14 and TRBJ2-7, is EAGVTQFPSHSVIEKGQTVTLRCDPISGHDNLYWYRRVMGKEIKFLLHFVKESKQDESGMPNNRFLAERTGGTYSTLKVQPAELEDSGVYFCASSQAGNEQYFGPGTRLTVT.

The chain joins TRBV11-2 to TRBJ2-5; D is perhaps TRBD2 (5 bases). CDR3 length: 15 residues. From germline, CDR1 is SGHAT and CDR2 FQNNGV. V dropped 2 bases and J dropped 4 bases, with 14 bases sitting between them. The CDR3, as DNA: TGTGCCAGCAGCTTAAGCGGTCAAAGTCGAGAGACCCAGTACTTC. It specifies CASSLSGQSRETQYF.

The rearrangement uses TRBV28 and TRBJ2-4, with D maybe TRBD2 (5 bases). The CDR3 consists of 16 residues. The germline gives CDR1 MDHEN, CDR2 SYDVKM. V lost 6 bases, J lost 1 base, and 16 bases lay in between. CDR3 sequence: CASREGLIDAKNIQYF. The CDR3 DNA sequence: TGTGCCAGCAGGGAAGGACTGATCGACGCCAAAAACATTCAGTACTTC.

The rearrangement links TRBV30 to TRBJ1-2, with TRBD1 matching 7 bases. Germline assignment: CDR1 GTSNPN and CDR2 SVGIG (reference sequence). The V and J ends lost 2 bases and 2 bases, in that order; junction bases with no gene match: 5. CDR3 length equals 14 residues. The CDR3 DNA is TGTGCCTGGAGTCGAGAGACAGGGAACTATGGCTACACCTTC. Protein product: CAWSRETGNYGYTF.

The chain combines TRBV28 with TRBJ1-1; TRBD1 is a possible D gene (6 bases). V was cut by 6 bases and J by 3 bases, with 11 bases left in between. The CDR3 sequence is 13 residues long. The V gene's germline CDR1 is MDHEN and CDR2 SYDVKM. CDR3 in DNA: TGTGCCAGCAGCCTAAGGGGGTACACTGAAGCTTTCTTT. Translating it yields CASSLRGYTEAFF.

V is TRBV5-8 and J is TRBJ1-1, with D unresolved. The CDR3 covers 14 residues. Germline V gene lookup returns CDR1 SGHTS and CDR2 YDEGEE. With 1 base removed from V and 2 bases from J, the gap between germline ends came to 9 bases. The chain's CDR3 is CASSLYEANTEAFF. As DNA, the CDR3 is TGTGCCAGCAGCTTGTACGAGGCAAACACTGAAGCTTTCTTT.

The J gene is TRBJ1-3, the V gene TRBV7-2; no clear D. This CDR3 has 11 amino acids. CDR1 SGHTA and CDR2 FQGNSA come from the germline V gene. The V end lost 9 bases, the J end lost 10 bases, and 13 bases lay between the germline ends. Written as DNA, the CDR3 is TGTGCCAGGCCCTTCAGGCATACCATATATTTT. It specifies CARPFRHTIYF. Drawing the rest from reference TRBV7-2 and TRBJ1-3, the complete variable domain is GAGVSQSPSNKVTEKGKDVELRCDPISGHTALYWYRQSLGQGLEFLIYFQGNSAPDKSGLPSDRFSAERTGGSVSTLTIQRTQQEDSAVYLCARPFRHTIYFGEGSWLTVV.